These 6 T cell receptor beta chains came from one sample sequenced in a study of siplizumab effects on memory and regulatory T cells. This table comes from immunoSEQ multiplex PCR, and its TCRdb copy is limited to in-frame clones, with some not included. The sample records some 97,000 clones, around 95% being singletons. The specimen was Tregs sorted from blood. These receptors all stem from a human donor in good health.

The rearrangement links TRBV7-8 to TRBJ1-5; weak D call: TRBD1 (6 bases). The CDR3 totals 15 residues. Germline V gene data show CDR1 as SGHVS and CDR2 as FQNEAQ. V lost 1 base and J lost 6, with 13 bases in between. The CDR3 reads CASSLDRVLSQPQHF. The CDR3 DNA reads TGTGCCAGCAGCTTAGACAGGGTACTAAGTCAGCCCCAGCATTTT.

The CDR3 loop is CASSLQDAPPYEQYF. The CDR3 DNA is TGTGCCAGCAGCCTACAGGACGCCCCCCCCTACGAGCAGTACTTC. The chain has TRBV7-3 and TRBJ2-7; D is possibly TRBD1 (5 bases). The CDR3 extends over 15 amino acids. V gave up 5 bases and J gave up 2 bases, with 16 bases separating them. The germline V gene encodes CDR1 SGHTA and CDR2 FQGTGA.

This clone was recorded a few times. V is TRBV16 and J is TRBJ2-2; D gene uncertain. V was clipped by 2 bases and J by 4 bases, with 2 bases between them. Per germline, CDR1 KGHSY and CDR2 FQNENV. The CDR3 is made up of 12 amino acids. CDR3 sequence reads: CASSQSTGELFF. CDR3 in DNA: TGTGCCAGCAGCCAAAGCACCGGGGAGCTGTTTTTT.

The chain recombines TRBV6-6 with TRBJ2-2, with 10 bases aligning to TRBD1. The germline CDR1 and CDR2 sequences are MNHNY and SVGAGI (reference sequence). The CDR3 is 16 amino acids. Germline trimming cut 7 bases from V and 5 bases from J; bases unmatched to any gene: 10. CDR3 protein: CASTVKDRGFTGELFF. DNA for the CDR3: TGTGCCAGCACTGTAAAGGACAGGGGGTTTACCGGGGAGCTGTTTTTT.

The rearrangement links TRBV20-1 to TRBJ1-1; D remains unclear. This CDR3 region has 11 residues. Trimming took 3 bases from V and 9 from J, leaving 11 bases between them. CDR1 and CDR2 (germline): DFQATT, SNEGSKA (reference sequence). CDR3: CSASHRDKAFF. The CDR3 DNA is TGCAGTGCTAGCCATCGGGATAAAGCTTTCTTT.

The chain employs TRBV7-9 and TRBJ1-1, with no clear D. Germline lookup yields CDR1 SEHNR and CDR2 FQNEAQ (reference sequence). V lost 4 bases to trimming and J lost 1 base, with 10 bases between them. This CDR3 is built from 14 residues. This CDR3 reads CASSSIGENTEAFF. The CDR3 DNA follows: TGTGCCAGCAGCTCCATCGGGGAGAACACTGAAGCTTTCTTT. Together with reference TRBV7-9 and TRBJ1-1, the CDR3 gives the full variable domain: DTGVSQNPRHKITKRGQNVTFRCDPISEHNRLYWYRQTLGQGPEFLTYFQNEAQLEKSRLLSDRFSAERPKGSFSTLEIQRTEQGDSAMYLCASSSIGENTEAFFGQGTRLTVV.